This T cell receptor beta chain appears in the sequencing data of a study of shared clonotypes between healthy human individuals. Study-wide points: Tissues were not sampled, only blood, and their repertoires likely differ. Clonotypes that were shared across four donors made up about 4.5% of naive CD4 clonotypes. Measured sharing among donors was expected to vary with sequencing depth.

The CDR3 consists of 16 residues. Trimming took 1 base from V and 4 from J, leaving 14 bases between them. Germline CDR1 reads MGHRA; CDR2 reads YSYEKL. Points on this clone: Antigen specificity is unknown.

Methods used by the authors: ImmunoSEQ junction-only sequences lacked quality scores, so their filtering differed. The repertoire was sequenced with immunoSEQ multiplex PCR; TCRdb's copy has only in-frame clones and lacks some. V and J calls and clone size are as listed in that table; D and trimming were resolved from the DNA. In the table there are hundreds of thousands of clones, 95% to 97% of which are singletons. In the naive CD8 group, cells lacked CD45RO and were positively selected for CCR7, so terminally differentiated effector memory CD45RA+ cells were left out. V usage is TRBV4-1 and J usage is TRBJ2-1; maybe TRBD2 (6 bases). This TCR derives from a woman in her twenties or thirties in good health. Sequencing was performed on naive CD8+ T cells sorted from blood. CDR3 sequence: CASSQGPGVGYNEQFF. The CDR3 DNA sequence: TGCGCCAGCAGCCAAGGCCCGGGAGTAGGTTACAATGAGCAGTTCTTC.